The 21 T cell receptor beta chains listed next were all sequenced from one sample in a study of post-analysis software for immune sequencing data. Study results and caveats: There were about five TRBV segments more frequent in patients than controls, and TRBV5-6, TRBV5-1 and TRBV20-1 were among them.

Unique molecular identifiers had been added to the TCR beta cDNA libraries. TCRdb re-called the PCR reads with MiXCR, one entry per CDR3 protein. Among about 460,000 distinct CDR3 sequences listed, 45% were seen once. Their antigens are not known. The specimen sequenced was blood. These TCRs come from a girl aged 10 to 17 with multiple sclerosis.

This clonotype has just a few counts. This sequence joins TRBV29-1 and TRBJ1-2, with D possibly TRBD1 on 6 matching bases. This CDR3 has 14 amino acids. Germline lookup yields CDR1 SQVTM and CDR2 ANQGSEA. Between the trimmed V and J ends, which lost 5 bases and 2 bases, there was a span of 15 bases. The CDR3 sequence is CSVSTGHPNYGYTF. The CDR3 coding sequence is TGCAGCGTTTCCACGGGACACCCCAACTATGGCTACACCTTC.

This sequence joins TRBV7-2 and TRBJ1-1, with D possibly TRBD1 on 6 matching bases. Trimming cost V 5 bases and J 2 bases, with 12 bases left between them. The CDR3 is 14 residues long. Germline assignment: CDR1 SGHTA and CDR2 FQGNSA. In DNA form, the CDR3 reads TGTGCCAGCAGCGTTCGCAGGGGAAACACTGAAGCTTTCTTT. Translating it yields CASSVRRGNTEAFF.

The CDR3: CSASRREREQYF. Written as DNA, the CDR3 is TGCAGTGCTAGCCGGCGGGAACGCGAGCAGTACTTC. The chain is built from TRBV20-1 and TRBJ2-5; possible D gene TRBD2, 6 bases. The DNA end is a closer match to TRBJ2-7, so the J assignment may be wrong. The CDR3 totals 12 residues. Germline CDR1 reads DFQATT; CDR2 reads SNEGSKA (reference sequence).

This clonotype has just a few counts. V and J are TRBV6-5 and TRBJ2-1, with 7 nucleotides matching TRBD2. Germline CDR1 is MNHEY and CDR2 is SVGAGI. CDR3 size: 14 residues. Germline trimming cut 10 bases from V and 3 bases from J; bases unmatched to any gene: 9. The CDR3 loop reads CATRAGNLYNEQFF. The CDR3 DNA reads as TGTGCCACCCGAGCGGGAAATCTCTACAATGAGCAGTTCTTC.

This clonotype was seen more than once but under ten times. This chain uses TRBV7-3 with TRBJ2-1; TRBD2 might be the D (6 bases). Trimming left V 1 base short and J 3 bases short, with 10 bases between. Germline CDR1 is SGHTA and CDR2 is FQGTGA. There are 15 residues in the CDR3. The CDR3 region is CASSLSLAFYNEQFF. The DNA of the CDR3 is TGTGCCAGCAGCTTAAGCCTAGCGTTCTACAATGAGCAGTTCTTC.

The V call is TRBV5-1, the J call TRBJ2-4; D perhaps matches TRBD1 (6 bases). TRBJ2-7 explains the end of the DNA better; the J call may be wrong. The CDR3 runs to 14 residues. Looked up from germline, CDR1 is SGHRS and CDR2 is YFSETQ. The chain's CDR3 is CASSLGDKTYEQYF. The CDR3 DNA follows: TGCGCCAGCAGCTTGGGGGACAAAACATACGAGCAGTACTTC.

V gene TRBV3-1 combines with J gene TRBJ2-5; 11 positions match TRBD2. CDR1 and CDR2 from the germline V gene are LGHDT and YNNKEL (reference sequence). The CDR3 sequence is 15 residues long. J lost 5 bases, V lost 5 bases, and 7 bases had no gene match. CDR3 coding DNA: TGTGCCAGCAGCGCTAGACTAGCGGGAAAGGAGACCCAGTACTTC. This codes for CASSARLAGKETQYF.

The chain has TRBV20-1 and TRBJ2-2, with 9 bases fitting TRBD1. The CDR3 totals 14 residues. Per germline, CDR1 DFQATT and CDR2 SNEGSKA (reference sequence). With V trimmed by 1 base and J by 5 bases, 2 bases remained unmatched. The CDR3 sequence is CSARAGTGTGELFF. In nucleotides, the CDR3 is TGCAGTGCTAGAGCCGGGACAGGGACCGGGGAGCTGTTTTTT.

V gene TRBV3-1 combines with J gene TRBJ2-1; 8 nucleotides agree with TRBD2. The CDR3 totals 15 residues. With V trimmed by 7 bases and J by 7 bases, 12 bases remained unmatched. CDR1 and CDR2 (germline): LGHDT, YNNKEL (reference sequence). This CDR3 reads CASNPGGPSINEQFF. The CDR3 nucleotides are TGTGCCAGCAACCCGGGAGGGCCCTCGATTAATGAGCAGTTCTTC.

This clonotype occurred a few times. The chain links TRBV7-2 to TRBJ2-7; 12 bases match TRBD2. The V gene end was trimmed by 5 bases and the J gene end by 0 bases; junction bases not matched to a gene: 5. The CDR3 extends over 16 amino acids. CDR1 is SGHTA, CDR2 FQGNSA, per germline. This chain's CDR3 is CASSPRLAGVSYEQYF. Written as DNA, the CDR3 is TGTGCCAGCAGCCCCAGACTAGCGGGGGTCTCCTACGAGCAGTACTTC. Filled out from reference TRBV7-2 and TRBJ2-7, the complete variable domain reads GAGVSQSPSNKVTEKGKDVELRCDPISGHTALYWYRQSLGQGLEFLIYFQGNSAPDKSGLPSDRFSAERTGGSVSTLTIQRTQQEDSAVYLCASSPRLAGVSYEQYFGPGTRLTVT.

The CDR3 DNA reads as TGCAGCGTTGATTCCCTGGGCCTTGAAGACAGGGGTTTCTATGGCTACACCTTC. It specifies CSVDSLGLEDRGFYGYTF. The chain has TRBV29-1 and TRBJ1-2; 8 bases fit TRBD1. This CDR3 is 18 amino acids long. J gave up 4 bases and V 3 bases, and 19 bases lay outside the gene matches. Germline CDR1 and CDR2: SQVTM and ANQGSEA.

The chain has TRBV15 and TRBJ2-1; D is uncertain. The CDR3 has 12 amino acids. The germline V gene encodes CDR1 LNHNV and CDR2 YYDKDF (reference sequence). With 0 bases removed from V and 6 bases from J, the gap between germline ends came to 3 bases. DNA of the CDR3: TGTGCCACCAGCAGAGATTTCAATGAGCAGTTCTTC. As protein: CATSRDFNEQFF. Full variable domain (rest looked up from reference TRBV15 and TRBJ2-1): DAMVIQNPRYQVTQFGKPVTLSCSQTLNHNVMYWYQQKSSQAPKLLFHYYDKDFNNEADTPDNFQSRRPNTSFCFLDIRSPGLGDTAMYLCATSRDFNEQFFGPGTRLTVL.

This clonotype appeared a few times. The V gene is TRBV20-1, the J gene TRBJ2-1; the D gene is possibly TRBD2 (5 bases). CDR3 length equals 12 residues. V dropped 2 bases and J dropped 7 bases, with 9 bases sitting between them. Germline V gene lookup returns CDR1 DFQATT and CDR2 SNEGSKA (reference sequence). CDR3 sequence reads: CSARRWENEQFF. CDR3 in DNA: TGCAGTGCTAGACGCTGGGAGAATGAGCAGTTCTTC.

V is TRBV5-6 and J is TRBJ2-7; tentative D call: TRBD2 (5 bases). Trimming stripped 3 bases from V and 0 bases from J, with 13 bases between. The CDR3 extends over 15 amino acids. Germline V gene data show CDR1 as SGHDT and CDR2 as YYEEEE. CDR3 nucleotide sequence: TGTGCCAGCAGCTCCCGGGAAGGAACCTCCTACGAGCAGTACTTC. Amino acids: CASSSREGTSYEQYF. The whole variable domain, filled in from reference TRBV5-6 and TRBJ2-7, reads DAGVTQSPTHLIKTRGQQVTLRCSPKSGHDTVSWYQQALGQGPQFIFQYYEEEERQRGNFPDRFSGHQFPNYSSELNVNALLLGDSALYLCASSSREGTSYEQYFGPGTRLTVT.

The V gene is TRBV12-3 or TRBV12-4, the J gene TRBJ2-3; tentatively, D is TRBD1 (5 bases). CDR3 length: 13 amino acids. The ends were cut back, 6 bases at V and 5 bases at J, with 12 bases in the middle. The chain's CDR3 is CASSWGFGDTQYF. The CDR3 DNA reads TGTGCCAGCAGCTGGGGCTTCGGAGATACGCAGTATTTT.

This clonotype was detected only a few times. The chain recombines TRBV7-8 with TRBJ2-3; TRBD2 agrees at 12 bases. This CDR3 region has 17 residues. V dropped 4 bases and J dropped 3; count of bases not matched to a gene: 8. CDR1 is SGHVS and CDR2 is FQNEAQ in the germline V gene. The CDR3 sequence: CASSSGLAGGETDTQYF. As DNA, the CDR3 is TGTGCCAGCAGCTCGGGACTAGCGGGTGGGGAAACAGATACGCAGTATTTT.

This clonotype was counted a few times. The rearrangement uses TRBV5-1 and TRBJ2-1; the match to TRBD1 covers 11 bases. CDR3 length: 14 amino acids. Losses at the gene ends were 6 bases for V and 8 bases for J; bases not matched to a gene: 7. Germline CDR1 and CDR2: SGHRS and YFSETQ. In DNA form, the CDR3 reads TGCGCCAGCACGGGACAGGGGGTTTCGGATGAGCAGTTCTTC. This gives the protein CASTGQGVSDEQFF.

The sample holds one count of this clonotype. Given a much more abundant clone one base away, this may be a read error. The gene calls are TRBV4-3 and TRBJ1-1; no clear D gene. The germline V gene encodes CDR1 LGHNA and CDR2 YSLEER. The CDR3 is 14 amino acids. CDR3 sequence: CTSSQSAGNTEAFF. DNA for the CDR3: TGCACCAGCAGCCAAAGTGCGGGGAACACTGAAGCTTTCTTT.

This clonotype has just a few counts. In nucleotides, the CDR3 is TGTGCCAGCAGCCAATATGGACAGGGGGCGTCCTCCTATGGCTACACCTTC. This codes for CASSQYGQGASSYGYTF. J is TRBJ1-2 and V is TRBV4-2, with 11 positions matching TRBD1. The CDR3 has 17 amino acids. V was pared by 2 bases and J by 4 bases, with 9 bases of the junction left unmatched. Germline V gene data show CDR1 as LGHNA and CDR2 as YNFKEQ.

The chain employs TRBV4-1 and TRBJ2-6, with D perhaps matching TRBD2 (6 bases). V was clipped by 4 bases and J by 4 bases, with 23 bases between them. Germline values: CDR1 MGHRA, CDR2 YSYEKL. CDR3 size: 19 residues. The CDR3 DNA follows: TGCGCCAGCAGCCGGCGGGGTTTCGAAGAGGGGAACGGGGCCAACGTCCTGACTTTC. Translation gives CASSRRGFEEGNGANVLTF.

This clonotype was recorded many times. The V gene is TRBV20-1, the J gene TRBJ2-5, with D maybe TRBD2 (6 bases). The ends were cut back, 0 bases at V and 0 bases at J, with 17 bases in the middle. The CDR3 runs to 17 residues. Germline CDR1 and CDR2: DFQATT and SNEGSKA (reference sequence). The chain's CDR3 is CSARDLMVAAHQETQYF. The CDR3 coding sequence is TGCAGTGCTAGAGATCTGATGGTAGCGGCACACCAAGAGACCCAGTACTTC.